These T cell receptor beta chains were read from a single sample in a study of blood T cell repertoires in COVID-19. Only in-frame clones appear in the TCRdb table, and some are missing; sequencing was by immunoSEQ multiplex PCR. This table has 90,000 to 120,000 clones, roughly 85% appearing once. Material for sequencing was peripheral blood. Receptors originate from a human donor in a cohort sampled during active COVID-19. Both conserved end residues are part of each CDR3. Fields, in order: V gene, clone size, J gene, CDR3 protein. Size tells how often a clone was seen (once, few, many) or the class of an expanded clone, and some rows leave it out.

v_gene: TRBV30; abundance: .; j_gene: TRBJ1-1; CDR3aa: CAWSLPGYEAFF
v_gene: TRBV28; abundance: .; j_gene: TRBJ2-7; CDR3aa: CASSLPGLAATYEQYF
v_gene: TRBV6-5; abundance: .; j_gene: TRBJ1-6; CDR3aa: CASQRLGDSPLHF
v_gene: TRBV7-9; abundance: few; j_gene: TRBJ2-7; CDR3aa: CASSLTGTSGTFF
v_gene: TRBV6-4; abundance: .; j_gene: TRBJ2-7; CDR3aa: CASSDGPPNEQYF
v_gene: TRBV10-3; abundance: .; j_gene: TRBJ1-1; CDR3aa: CAISMEGTEAFF
v_gene: TRBV7-2; abundance: .; j_gene: TRBJ1-2; CDR3aa: CASSLQGAGDGYTF
v_gene: TRBV7-2; abundance: .; j_gene: TRBJ2-5; CDR3aa: CASSLGGGETQYF
v_gene: TRBV28; abundance: .; j_gene: TRBJ2-3; CDR3aa: CASEVRDTDTQYF
v_gene: TRBV7-9; abundance: .; j_gene: TRBJ2-2; CDR3aa: CASSLASGFLTGELFF
v_gene: TRBV12-1; abundance: few; j_gene: TRBJ2-7; CDR3aa: CASSFDVQFTYEQYF
v_gene: TRBV10-2; abundance: .; j_gene: TRBJ2-1; CDR3aa: CASSATGTSGFNEQFF